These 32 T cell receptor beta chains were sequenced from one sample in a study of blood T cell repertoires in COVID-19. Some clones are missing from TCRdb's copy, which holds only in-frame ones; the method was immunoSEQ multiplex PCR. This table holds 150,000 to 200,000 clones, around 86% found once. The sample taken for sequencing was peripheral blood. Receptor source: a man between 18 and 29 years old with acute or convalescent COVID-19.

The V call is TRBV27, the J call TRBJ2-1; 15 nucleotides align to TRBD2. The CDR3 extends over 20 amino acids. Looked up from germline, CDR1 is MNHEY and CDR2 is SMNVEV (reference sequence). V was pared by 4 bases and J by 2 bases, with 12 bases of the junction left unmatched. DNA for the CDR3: TGTGCCAGCAGTTCGACACCGGGACTAGCGGGGGGTTTCGCCTACAATGAGCAGTTCTTC. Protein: CASSSTPGLAGGFAYNEQFF.

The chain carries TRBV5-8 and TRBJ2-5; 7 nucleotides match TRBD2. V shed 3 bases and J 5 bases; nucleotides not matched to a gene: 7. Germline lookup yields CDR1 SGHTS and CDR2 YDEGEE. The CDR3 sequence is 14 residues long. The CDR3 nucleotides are TGTGCCAGCAGCTGGAGCGGGATTGGGGAGACCCAGTACTTC. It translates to CASSWSGIGETQYF.

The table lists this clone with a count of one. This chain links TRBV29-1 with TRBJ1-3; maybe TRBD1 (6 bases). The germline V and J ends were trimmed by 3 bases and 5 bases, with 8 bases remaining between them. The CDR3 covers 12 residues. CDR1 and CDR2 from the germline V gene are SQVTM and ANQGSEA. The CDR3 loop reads CSVEGQRNTIYF. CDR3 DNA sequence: TGCAGCGTTGAGGGACAACGAAACACCATATATTTT.

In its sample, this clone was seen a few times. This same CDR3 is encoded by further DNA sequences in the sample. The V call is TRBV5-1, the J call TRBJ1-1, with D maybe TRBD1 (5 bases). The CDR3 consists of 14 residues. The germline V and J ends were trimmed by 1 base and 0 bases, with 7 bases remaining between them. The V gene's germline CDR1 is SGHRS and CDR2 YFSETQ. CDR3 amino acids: CASSLTGMNTEAFF. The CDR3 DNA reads TGCGCCAGCAGCTTGACAGGAATGAACACTGAAGCTTTCTTT. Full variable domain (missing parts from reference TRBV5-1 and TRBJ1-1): KAGVTQTPRYLIKTRGQQVTLSCSPISGHRSVSWYQQTPGQGLQFLFEYFSETQRNKGNFPGRFSGRQFSNSRSEMNVSTLELGDSALYLCASSLTGMNTEAFFGQGTRLTVV.

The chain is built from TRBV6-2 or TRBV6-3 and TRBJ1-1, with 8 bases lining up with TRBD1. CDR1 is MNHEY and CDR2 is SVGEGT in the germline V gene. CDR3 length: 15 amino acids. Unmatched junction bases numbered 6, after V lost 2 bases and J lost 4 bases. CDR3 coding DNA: TGTGCCAGCAGTTACCCCGCGGACAGGGTCACTGAAGCTTTCTTT. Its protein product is CASSYPADRVTEAFF.

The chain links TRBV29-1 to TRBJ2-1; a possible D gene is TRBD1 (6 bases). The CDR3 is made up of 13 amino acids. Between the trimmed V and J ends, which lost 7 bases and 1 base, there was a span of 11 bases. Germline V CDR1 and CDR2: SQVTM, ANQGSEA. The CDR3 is CSAKRGSYNEQFF. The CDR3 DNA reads TGCAGCGCAAAAAGGGGGTCCTACAATGAGCAGTTCTTC.

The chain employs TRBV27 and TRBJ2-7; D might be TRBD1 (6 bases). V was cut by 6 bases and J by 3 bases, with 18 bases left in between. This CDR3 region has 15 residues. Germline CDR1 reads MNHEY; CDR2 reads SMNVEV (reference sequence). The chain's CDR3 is CASSEKGDHFYEQYV. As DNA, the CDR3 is TGTGCCAGCAGCGAAAAGGGGGACCATTTCTACGAGCAGTACGTC.

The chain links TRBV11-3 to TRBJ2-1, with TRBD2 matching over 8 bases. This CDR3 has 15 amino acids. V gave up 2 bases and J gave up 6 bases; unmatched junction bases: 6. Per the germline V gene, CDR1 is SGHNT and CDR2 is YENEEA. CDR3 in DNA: TGTGCCAGCAGCTTAACGGGGGGGATGAGCAATGAGCAGTTCTTC. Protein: CASSLTGGMSNEQFF. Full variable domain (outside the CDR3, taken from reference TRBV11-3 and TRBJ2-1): EAGVVQSPRYKIIEKKQPVAFWCNPISGHNTLYWYLQNLGQGPELLIRYENEEAVDDSQLPKDRFSAERLKGVDSTLKIQPAELGDSAVYLCASSLTGGMSNEQFFGPGTRLTVL.

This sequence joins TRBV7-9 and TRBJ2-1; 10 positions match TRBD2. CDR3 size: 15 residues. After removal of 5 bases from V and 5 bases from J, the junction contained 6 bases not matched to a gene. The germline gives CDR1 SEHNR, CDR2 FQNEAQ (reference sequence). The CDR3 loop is CASSHTSGVHNEQFF. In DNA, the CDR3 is TGTGCCAGCAGCCATACTAGCGGGGTCCACAATGAGCAGTTCTTC.

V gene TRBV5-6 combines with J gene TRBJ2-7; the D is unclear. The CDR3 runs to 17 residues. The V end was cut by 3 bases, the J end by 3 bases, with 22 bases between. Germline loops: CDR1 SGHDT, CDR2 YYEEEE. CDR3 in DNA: TGTGCCAGCAGCTCCCTCGGCGGCCCCCTTCGCCGCTACGAGCAGTACGTC. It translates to CASSSLGGPLRRYEQYV.

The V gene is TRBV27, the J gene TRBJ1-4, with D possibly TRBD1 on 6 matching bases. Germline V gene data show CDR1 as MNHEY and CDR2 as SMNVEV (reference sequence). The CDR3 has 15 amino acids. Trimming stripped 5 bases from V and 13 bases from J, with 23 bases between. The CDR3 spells CASSETGYGGFRLFF. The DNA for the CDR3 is TGTGCCAGCAGTGAAACAGGGTATGGAGGTTTTAGACTGTTTTTT.

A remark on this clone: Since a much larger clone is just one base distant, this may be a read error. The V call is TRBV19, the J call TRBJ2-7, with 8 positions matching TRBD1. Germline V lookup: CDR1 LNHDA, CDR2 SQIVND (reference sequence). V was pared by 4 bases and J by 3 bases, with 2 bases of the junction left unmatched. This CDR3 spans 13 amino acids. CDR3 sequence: CASSNGQGYEQYF. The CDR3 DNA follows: TGTGCCAGTAGTAACGGACAGGGCTACGAGCAGTACTTC.

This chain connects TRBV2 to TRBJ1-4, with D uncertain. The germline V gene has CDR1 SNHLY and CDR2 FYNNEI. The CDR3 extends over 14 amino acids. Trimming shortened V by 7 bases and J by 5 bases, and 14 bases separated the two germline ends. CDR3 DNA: TGTGCCAGCAACCCGACAAGGGAGAATGAAAAACTGTTTTTT. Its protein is CASNPTRENEKLFF.

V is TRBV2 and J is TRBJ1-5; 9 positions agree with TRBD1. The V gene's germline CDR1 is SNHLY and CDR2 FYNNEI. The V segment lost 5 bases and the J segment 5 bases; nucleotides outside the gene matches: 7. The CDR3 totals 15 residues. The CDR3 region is CASSTGTGRDQPQHF. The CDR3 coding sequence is TGTGCCAGCAGTACCGGGACAGGGCGGGATCAGCCCCAGCATTTT.

The CDR3 bases are TGTGCCAGCAGGACAGGGAACACCGGGGAGCTGTTTTTT. Encoded protein: CASRTGNTGELFF. The V call is TRBV5-6, the J call TRBJ2-2; a weak D match, TRBD1 (6 bases). Per germline, CDR1 SGHDT and CDR2 YYEEEE. The CDR3 extends over 13 amino acids. The V gene lost 5 bases and the J gene lost 1 base, with 6 bases spanning the gap.

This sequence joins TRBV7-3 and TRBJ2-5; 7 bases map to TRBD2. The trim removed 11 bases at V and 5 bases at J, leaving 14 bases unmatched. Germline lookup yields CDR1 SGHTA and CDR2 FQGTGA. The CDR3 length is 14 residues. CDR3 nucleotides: TGTGCCTCGAACGGTGGGCTAGCGGAGGAGACCCAGTACTTC. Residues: CASNGGLAEETQYF. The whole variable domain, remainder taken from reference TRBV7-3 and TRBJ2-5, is GAGVSQTPSNKVTEKGKYVELRCDPISGHTALYWYRQSLGQGPEFLIYFQGTGAADDSGLPNDRFFAVRPEGSVSTLKIQRTERGDSAVYLCASNGGLAEETQYFGPGTRLLVL.

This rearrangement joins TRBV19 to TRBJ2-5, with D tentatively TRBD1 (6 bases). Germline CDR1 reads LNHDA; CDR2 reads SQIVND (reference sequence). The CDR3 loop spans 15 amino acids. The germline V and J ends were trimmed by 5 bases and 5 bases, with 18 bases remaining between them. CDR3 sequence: CASSYRQGFRETQYF. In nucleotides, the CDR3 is TGTGCCAGTAGTTATCGGCAGGGGTTCCGGGAGACCCAGTACTTC.

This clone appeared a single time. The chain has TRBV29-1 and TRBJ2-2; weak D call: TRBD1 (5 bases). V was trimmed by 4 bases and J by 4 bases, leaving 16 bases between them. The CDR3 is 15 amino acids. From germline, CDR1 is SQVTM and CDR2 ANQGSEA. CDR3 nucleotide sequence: TGCAGCGTTGCCCTAGGGGTAGGAGTCACCGGGGAGCTGTTTTTT. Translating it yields CSVALGVGVTGELFF.

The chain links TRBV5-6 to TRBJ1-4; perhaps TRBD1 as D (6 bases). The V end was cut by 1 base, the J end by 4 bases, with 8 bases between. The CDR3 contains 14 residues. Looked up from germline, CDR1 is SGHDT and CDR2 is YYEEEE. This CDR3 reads CASSLQQGNEKLFF. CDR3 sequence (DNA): TGTGCCAGCAGCTTGCAACAGGGTAATGAAAAACTGTTTTTT.

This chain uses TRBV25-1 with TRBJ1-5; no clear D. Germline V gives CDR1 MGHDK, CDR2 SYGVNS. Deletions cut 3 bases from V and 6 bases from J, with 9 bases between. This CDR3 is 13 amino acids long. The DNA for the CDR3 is TGTGCCAGCAGTGATATCGGAGGTCAGCCCCAGCATTTT. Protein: CASSDIGGQPQHF.

Here the CDR3 reads CASSRSGTASGNTIYF. The CDR3 nucleotides are TGTGCCAGCAGCAGATCCGGGACAGCCTCTGGAAACACCATATATTTT. The chain carries TRBV7-8 and TRBJ1-3, with 7 bases fitting TRBD1. The CDR3 is 16 amino acids. The V gene's germline CDR1 is SGHVS and CDR2 FQNEAQ. V shed 5 bases and J 0 bases; nucleotides not matched to a gene: 7.

CDR3 DNA: TGTGCCACCAGTGAGGGGCAGGCCTACGAGCAGTACTTC. As protein: CATSEGQAYEQYF. The chain employs TRBV24-1 and TRBJ2-7; D may be TRBD1 (5 bases). The CDR3 has 13 amino acids. The V and J ends lost 4 bases and 2 bases respectively, with 8 bases between them. Germline CDR1 is KGHDR and CDR2 is SFDVKD.

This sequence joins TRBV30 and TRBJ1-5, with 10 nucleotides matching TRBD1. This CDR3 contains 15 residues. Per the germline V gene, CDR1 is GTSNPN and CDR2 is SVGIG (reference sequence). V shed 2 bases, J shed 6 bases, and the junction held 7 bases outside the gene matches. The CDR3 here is CAWSPSTGGGQPQHF. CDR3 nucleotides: TGTGCCTGGAGTCCATCGACAGGGGGCGGTCAGCCCCAGCATTTT.

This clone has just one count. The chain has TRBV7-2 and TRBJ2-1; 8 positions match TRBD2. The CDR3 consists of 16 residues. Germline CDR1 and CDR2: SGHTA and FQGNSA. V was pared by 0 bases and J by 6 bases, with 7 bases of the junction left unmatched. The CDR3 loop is CASSLALLGGANEQFF. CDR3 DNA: TGTGCCAGCAGCTTAGCGCTTCTCGGGGGGGCCAATGAGCAGTTCTTC.

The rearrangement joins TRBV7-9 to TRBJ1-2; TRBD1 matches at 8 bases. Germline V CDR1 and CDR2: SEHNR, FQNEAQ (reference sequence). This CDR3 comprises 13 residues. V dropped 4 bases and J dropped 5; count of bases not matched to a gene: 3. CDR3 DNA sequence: TGTGCCAGCAGCTCCGGACAGGGATATGGCTACACCTTC. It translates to CASSSGQGYGYTF.

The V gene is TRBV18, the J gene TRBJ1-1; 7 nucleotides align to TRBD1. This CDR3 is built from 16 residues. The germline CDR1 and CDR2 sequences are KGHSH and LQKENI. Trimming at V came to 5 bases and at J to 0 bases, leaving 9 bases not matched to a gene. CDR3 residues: CASSFDRVGMNTEAFF. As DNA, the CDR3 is TGTGCCAGCTCATTTGACAGGGTGGGGATGAACACTGAAGCTTTCTTT.

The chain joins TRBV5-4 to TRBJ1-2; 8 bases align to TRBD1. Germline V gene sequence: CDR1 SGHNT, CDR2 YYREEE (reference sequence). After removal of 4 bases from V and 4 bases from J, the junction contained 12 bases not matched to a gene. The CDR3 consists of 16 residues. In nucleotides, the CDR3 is TGTGCCAGCAGCCCCCAAGGACAGGGAGGACGCTATGGCTACACCTTC. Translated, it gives CASSPQGQGGRYGYTF.

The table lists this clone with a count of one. The CDR3 here is CASSDPPGSPYV. CDR3 DNA sequence: TGTGCCAGCAGTGACCCGCCCGGTTCCCCGTACGTC. The gene calls are TRBV6-1 and TRBJ2-7, with unresolved D. With 3 bases removed from V and 12 bases from J, the gap between germline ends came to 15 bases. Germline CDR1 and CDR2: MNHNS and SASEGT. This CDR3 region has 12 residues.

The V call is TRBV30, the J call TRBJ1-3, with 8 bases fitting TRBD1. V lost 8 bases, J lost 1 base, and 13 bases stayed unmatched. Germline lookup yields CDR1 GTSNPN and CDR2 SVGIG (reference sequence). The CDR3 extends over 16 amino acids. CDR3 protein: CAPKDREGVSGNTIYF. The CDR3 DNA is TGTGCCCCGAAGGACAGGGAAGGCGTTTCTGGAAACACCATATATTTT.

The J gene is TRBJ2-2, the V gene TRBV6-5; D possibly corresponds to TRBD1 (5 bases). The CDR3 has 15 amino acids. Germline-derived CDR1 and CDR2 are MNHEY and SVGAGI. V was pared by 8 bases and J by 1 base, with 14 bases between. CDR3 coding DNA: TGTGCCAGCTCCAGGGTACCAGAGAACACCGGGGAGCTGTTTTTT. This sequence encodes CASSRVPENTGELFF.

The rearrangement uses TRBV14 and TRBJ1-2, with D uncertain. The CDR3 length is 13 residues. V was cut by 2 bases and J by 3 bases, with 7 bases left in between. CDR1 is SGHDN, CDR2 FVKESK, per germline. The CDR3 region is CASSQRRDYGYTF. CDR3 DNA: TGTGCCAGCAGCCAAAGGAGGGACTATGGCTACACCTTC.

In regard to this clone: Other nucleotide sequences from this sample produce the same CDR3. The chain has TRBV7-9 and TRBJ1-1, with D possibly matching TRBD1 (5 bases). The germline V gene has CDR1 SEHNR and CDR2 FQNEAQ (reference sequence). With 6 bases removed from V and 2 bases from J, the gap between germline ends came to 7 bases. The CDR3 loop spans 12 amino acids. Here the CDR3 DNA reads TGTGCCAGCAGAGGACAAAACACTGAAGCTTTCTTT. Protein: CASRGQNTEAFF.